The T cell receptor (beta chain) described here comes from a study of T cells in Graves' hyperthyroidism and ophthalmopathy. This clonotype was seen ten or more times. The investigators amplified TCR beta CDR3 regions from RNA transcripts. The HTBI primer set served for first-round RT-PCR of the TCR CDR3. One entry per CDR3 protein, called by TCRdb with MiXCR from the multiplex PCR reads. This sample carries 350,000 to 400,000 distinct CDR3 sequences, approximately 15% of them seen once, and the ten largest clones take 32%. The CDR3 totals 12 residues. Germline CDR1 SNHLY, CDR2 FYNNEI. Trimming shortened V by 8 bases and J by 2 bases, and 9 bases separated the two germline ends.

Sequencing input: blood. This chain joins TRBV2 and TRBJ1-2; D possibly corresponds to TRBD1 (5 bases). This clonotype originated in a woman aged 25-40 years with Graves' hyperthyroidism. CDR3 sequence reads: CASGGGNYGYTF. CDR3 sequence (DNA): TGTGCCAGCGGGGGGGGGAACTATGGCTACACCTTC.